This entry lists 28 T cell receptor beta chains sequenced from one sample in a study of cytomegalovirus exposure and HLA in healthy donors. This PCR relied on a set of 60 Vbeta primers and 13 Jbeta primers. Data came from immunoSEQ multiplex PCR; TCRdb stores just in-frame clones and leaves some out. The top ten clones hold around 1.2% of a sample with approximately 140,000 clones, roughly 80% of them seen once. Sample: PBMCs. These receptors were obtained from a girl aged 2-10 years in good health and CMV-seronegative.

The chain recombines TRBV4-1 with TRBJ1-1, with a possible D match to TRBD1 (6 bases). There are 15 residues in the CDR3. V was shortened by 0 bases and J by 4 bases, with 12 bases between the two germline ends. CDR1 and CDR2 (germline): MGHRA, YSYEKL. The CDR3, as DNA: TGCGCCAGCAGCCAAGATCCGCGACAGGTCACTGAAGCTTTCTTT. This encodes CASSQDPRQVTEAFF.

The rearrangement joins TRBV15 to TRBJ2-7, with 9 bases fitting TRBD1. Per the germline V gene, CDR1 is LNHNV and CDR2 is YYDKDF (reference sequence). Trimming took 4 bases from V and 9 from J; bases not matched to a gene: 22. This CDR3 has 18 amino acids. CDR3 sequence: CATSKHSRRGTGTNVQYF. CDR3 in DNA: TGTGCCACCAGCAAACACTCCCGGCGAGGGACAGGGACTAATGTGCAGTACTTC.

CDR3 bases: TGCGCCAGCAGCCAAGACCGGACAGCCACCCTCTCCTACGAGCAGTACTTC. Its protein is CASSQDRTATLSYEQYF. V is TRBV4-3 and J is TRBJ2-7; perhaps TRBD1 as D (6 bases). The germline CDR1 and CDR2 sequences are LGHNA and YSLEER. Deletions cut 0 bases from V and 0 bases from J, with 15 bases between. CDR3 length: 17 amino acids.

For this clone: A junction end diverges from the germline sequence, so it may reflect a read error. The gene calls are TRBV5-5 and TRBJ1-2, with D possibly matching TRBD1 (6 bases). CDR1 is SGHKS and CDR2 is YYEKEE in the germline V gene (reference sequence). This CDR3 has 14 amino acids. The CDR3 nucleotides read TGTGCCAGCAGTTTGGCGAACAGGGTTCCTGGCTACACCTTC. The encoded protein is CASSLANRVPGYTF.

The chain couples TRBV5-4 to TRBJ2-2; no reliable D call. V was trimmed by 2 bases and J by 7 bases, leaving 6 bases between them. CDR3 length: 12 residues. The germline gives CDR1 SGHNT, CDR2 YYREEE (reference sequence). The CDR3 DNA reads TGTGCCAGCAGCTTATGGAGCGGGGAGCTGTTTTTT. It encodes CASSLWSGELFF.

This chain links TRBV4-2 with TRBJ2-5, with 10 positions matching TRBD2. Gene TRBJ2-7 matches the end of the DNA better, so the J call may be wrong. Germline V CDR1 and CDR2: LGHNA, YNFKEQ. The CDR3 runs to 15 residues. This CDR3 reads CASSPELAGHYEQYF. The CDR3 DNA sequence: TGTGCCAGCAGCCCTGAACTAGCGGGACACTACGAGCAGTACTTC.

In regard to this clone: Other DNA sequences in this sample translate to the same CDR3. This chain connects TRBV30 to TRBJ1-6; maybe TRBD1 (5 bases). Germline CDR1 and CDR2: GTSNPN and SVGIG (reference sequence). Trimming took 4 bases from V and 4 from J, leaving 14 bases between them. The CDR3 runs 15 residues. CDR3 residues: CAWNVGRGYNSPLHF. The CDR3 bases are TGTGCCTGGAACGTCGGCCGGGGGTATAATTCACCCCTCCACTTT.

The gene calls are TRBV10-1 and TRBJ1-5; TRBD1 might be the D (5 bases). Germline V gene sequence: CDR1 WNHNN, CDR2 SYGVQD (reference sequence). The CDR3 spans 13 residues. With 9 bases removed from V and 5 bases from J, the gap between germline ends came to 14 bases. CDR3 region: CARERGRDQPQHF. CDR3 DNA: TGCGCCAGGGAAAGGGGTCGGGATCAGCCCCAGCATTTT.

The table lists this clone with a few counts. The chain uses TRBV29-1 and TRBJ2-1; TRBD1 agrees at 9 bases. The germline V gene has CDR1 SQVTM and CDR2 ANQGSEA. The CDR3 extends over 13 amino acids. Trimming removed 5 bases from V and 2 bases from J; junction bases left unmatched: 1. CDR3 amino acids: CSVRQGAYNEQFF. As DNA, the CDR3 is TGCAGCGTTAGACAGGGGGCCTACAATGAGCAGTTCTTC.

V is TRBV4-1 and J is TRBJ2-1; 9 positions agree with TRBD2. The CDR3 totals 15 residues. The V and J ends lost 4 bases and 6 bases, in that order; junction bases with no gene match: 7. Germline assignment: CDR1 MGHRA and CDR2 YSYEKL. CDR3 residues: CASSRETTSGNEQFF. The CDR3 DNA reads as TGCGCCAGCAGCCGAGAGACGACTAGCGGCAATGAGCAGTTCTTC.

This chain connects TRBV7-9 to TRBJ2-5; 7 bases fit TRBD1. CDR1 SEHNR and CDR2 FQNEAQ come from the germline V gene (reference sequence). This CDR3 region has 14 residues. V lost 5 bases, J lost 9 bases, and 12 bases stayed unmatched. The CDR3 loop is CASSLGGMQRAQYF. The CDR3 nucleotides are TGTGCCAGCAGCCTAGGGGGCATGCAAAGGGCCCAGTACTTC. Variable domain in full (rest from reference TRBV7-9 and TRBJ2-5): DTGVSQNPRHKITKRGQNVTFRCDPISEHNRLYWYRQTLGQGPEFLTYFQNEAQLEKSRLLSDRFSAERPKGSFSTLEIQRTEQGDSAMYLCASSLGGMQRAQYFGPGTRLLVL.

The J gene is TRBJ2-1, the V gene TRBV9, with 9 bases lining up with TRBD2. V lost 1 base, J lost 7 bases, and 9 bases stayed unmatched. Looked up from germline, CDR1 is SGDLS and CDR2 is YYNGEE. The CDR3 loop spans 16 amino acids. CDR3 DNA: TGTGCCAGCAGCGTACTCGCGAGCGGGGGGTGGAATGAGCAGTTCTTC. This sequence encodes CASSVLASGGWNEQFF.

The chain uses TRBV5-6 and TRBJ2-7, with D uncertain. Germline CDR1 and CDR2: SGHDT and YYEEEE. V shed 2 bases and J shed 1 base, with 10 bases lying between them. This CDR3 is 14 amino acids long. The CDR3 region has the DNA TGTGCCAGCAGCTTCGCGAGGAAGTCCTACGAGCAGTACTTC. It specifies CASSFARKSYEQYF.

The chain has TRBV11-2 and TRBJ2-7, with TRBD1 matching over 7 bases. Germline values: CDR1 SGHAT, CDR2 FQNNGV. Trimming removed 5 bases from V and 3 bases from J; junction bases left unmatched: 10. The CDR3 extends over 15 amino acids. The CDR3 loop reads CASSRNGDSSYEQYF. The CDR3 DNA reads TGTGCCAGCAGCCGAAACGGGGACAGTAGCTACGAGCAGTACTTC.

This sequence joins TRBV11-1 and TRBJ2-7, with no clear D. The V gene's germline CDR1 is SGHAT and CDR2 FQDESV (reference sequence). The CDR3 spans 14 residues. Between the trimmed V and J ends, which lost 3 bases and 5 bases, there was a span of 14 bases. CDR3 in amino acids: CASSLGFGSNEQYF. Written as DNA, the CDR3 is TGTGCCAGCAGCTTGGGTTTCGGGTCTAACGAGCAGTACTTC.

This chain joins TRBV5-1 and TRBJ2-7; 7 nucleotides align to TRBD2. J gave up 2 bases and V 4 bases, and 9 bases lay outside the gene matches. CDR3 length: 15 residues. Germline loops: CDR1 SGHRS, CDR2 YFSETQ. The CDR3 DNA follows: TGCGCCAGCAGCCCCGCTAGCGGTCCTACCTACGAGCAGTACTTC. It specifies CASSPASGPTYEQYF.

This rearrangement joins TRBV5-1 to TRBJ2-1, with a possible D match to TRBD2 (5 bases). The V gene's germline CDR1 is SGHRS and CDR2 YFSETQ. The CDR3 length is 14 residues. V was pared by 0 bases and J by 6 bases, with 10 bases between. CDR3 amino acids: CASSLGAGSNEQFF. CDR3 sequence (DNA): TGCGCCAGCAGCTTGGGGGCTGGGAGCAATGAGCAGTTCTTC.

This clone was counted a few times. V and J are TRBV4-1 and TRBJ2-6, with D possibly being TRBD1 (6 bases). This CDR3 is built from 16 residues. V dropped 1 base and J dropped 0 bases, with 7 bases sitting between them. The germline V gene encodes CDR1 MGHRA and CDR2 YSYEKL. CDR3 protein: CASSQGTDSGANVLTF. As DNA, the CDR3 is TGCGCCAGCAGCCAAGGGACAGACTCTGGGGCCAACGTCCTGACTTTC.

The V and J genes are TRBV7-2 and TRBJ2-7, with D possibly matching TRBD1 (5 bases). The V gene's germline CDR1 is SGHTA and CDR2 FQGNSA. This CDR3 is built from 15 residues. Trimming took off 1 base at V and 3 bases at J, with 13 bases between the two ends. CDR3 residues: CASSLEGFSFYEQYF. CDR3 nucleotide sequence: TGTGCCAGCAGCTTAGAGGGGTTTTCCTTCTACGAGCAGTACTTC.

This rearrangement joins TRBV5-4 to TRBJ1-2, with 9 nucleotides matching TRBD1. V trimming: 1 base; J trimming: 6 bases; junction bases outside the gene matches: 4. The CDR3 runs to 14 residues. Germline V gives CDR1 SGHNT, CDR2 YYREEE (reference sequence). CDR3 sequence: CASSLKGTGNGYTF. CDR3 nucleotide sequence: TGTGCCAGCAGCTTGAAGGGGACAGGGAATGGCTACACCTTC.

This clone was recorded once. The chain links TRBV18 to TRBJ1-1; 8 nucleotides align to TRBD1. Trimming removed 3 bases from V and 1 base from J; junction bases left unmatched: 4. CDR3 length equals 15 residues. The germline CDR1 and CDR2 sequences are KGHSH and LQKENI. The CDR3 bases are TGTGCCAGCTCACCGGGACAGGCGGAGAACACTGAAGCTTTCTTT. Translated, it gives CASSPGQAENTEAFF.

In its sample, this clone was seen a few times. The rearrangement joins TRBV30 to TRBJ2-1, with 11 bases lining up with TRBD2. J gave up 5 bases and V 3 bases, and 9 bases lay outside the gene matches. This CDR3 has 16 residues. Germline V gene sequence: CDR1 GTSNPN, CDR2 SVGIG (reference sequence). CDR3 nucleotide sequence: TGTGCCTGGAGCCATCTGGGACTAGCGGCCGACAATGAGCAGTTCTTC. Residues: CAWSHLGLAADNEQFF.

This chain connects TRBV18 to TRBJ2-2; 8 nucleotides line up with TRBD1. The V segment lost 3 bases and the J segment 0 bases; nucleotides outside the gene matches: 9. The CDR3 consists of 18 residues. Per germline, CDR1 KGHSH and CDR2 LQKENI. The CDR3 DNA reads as TGTGCCAGCTCACCGGTTCAGGGGGCAGGAGCGAACACCGGGGAGCTGTTTTTT. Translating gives CASSPVQGAGANTGELFF.

CDR3 region: CASRRGGVGYEQFF. CDR3 DNA sequence: TGTGCCTCCCGGCGGGGCGGAGTAGGCTATGAGCAGTTCTTC. This chain connects TRBV30 to TRBJ2-1, with D possibly matching TRBD2 (6 bases). V was clipped by 7 bases and J by 8 bases, with 21 bases between them. Germline V CDR1 and CDR2: GTSNPN, SVGIG (reference sequence). CDR3 length equals 14 residues.

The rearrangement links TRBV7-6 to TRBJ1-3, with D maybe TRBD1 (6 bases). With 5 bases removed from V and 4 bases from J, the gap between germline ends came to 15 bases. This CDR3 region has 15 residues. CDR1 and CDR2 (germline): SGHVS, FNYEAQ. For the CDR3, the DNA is TGTGCCAGCAGCCCGGGACAAGCGAGGGGAAACACCATATATTTT. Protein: CASSPGQARGNTIYF.

Written as DNA, the CDR3 is TGTGCCAGCAGTCAAGACTTTTCGAATTACCAAGAGACCCAGTACTTC. Its protein product is CASSQDFSNYQETQYF. The chain carries TRBV25-1 and TRBJ2-5; D is unclear. Trimming stripped 5 bases from V and 0 bases from J, with 16 bases between. The CDR3 sequence is 16 residues long. CDR1 is MGHDK and CDR2 is SYGVNS in the germline V gene.

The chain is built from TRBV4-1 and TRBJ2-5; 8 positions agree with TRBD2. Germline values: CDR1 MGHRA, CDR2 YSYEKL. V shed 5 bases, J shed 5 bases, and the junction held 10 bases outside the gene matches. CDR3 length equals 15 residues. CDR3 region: CASSGRSGVGETQYF. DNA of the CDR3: TGCGCCAGCAGCGGCCGTAGCGGGGTTGGGGAGACCCAGTACTTC.

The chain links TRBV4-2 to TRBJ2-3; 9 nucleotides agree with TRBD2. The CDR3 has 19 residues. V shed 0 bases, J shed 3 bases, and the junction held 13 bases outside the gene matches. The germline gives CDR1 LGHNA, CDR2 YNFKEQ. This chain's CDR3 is CASSQDLISGLAGTDTQYF. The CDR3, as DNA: TGTGCCAGCAGCCAAGATTTGATCAGCGGGCTAGCGGGGACAGATACGCAGTATTTT.